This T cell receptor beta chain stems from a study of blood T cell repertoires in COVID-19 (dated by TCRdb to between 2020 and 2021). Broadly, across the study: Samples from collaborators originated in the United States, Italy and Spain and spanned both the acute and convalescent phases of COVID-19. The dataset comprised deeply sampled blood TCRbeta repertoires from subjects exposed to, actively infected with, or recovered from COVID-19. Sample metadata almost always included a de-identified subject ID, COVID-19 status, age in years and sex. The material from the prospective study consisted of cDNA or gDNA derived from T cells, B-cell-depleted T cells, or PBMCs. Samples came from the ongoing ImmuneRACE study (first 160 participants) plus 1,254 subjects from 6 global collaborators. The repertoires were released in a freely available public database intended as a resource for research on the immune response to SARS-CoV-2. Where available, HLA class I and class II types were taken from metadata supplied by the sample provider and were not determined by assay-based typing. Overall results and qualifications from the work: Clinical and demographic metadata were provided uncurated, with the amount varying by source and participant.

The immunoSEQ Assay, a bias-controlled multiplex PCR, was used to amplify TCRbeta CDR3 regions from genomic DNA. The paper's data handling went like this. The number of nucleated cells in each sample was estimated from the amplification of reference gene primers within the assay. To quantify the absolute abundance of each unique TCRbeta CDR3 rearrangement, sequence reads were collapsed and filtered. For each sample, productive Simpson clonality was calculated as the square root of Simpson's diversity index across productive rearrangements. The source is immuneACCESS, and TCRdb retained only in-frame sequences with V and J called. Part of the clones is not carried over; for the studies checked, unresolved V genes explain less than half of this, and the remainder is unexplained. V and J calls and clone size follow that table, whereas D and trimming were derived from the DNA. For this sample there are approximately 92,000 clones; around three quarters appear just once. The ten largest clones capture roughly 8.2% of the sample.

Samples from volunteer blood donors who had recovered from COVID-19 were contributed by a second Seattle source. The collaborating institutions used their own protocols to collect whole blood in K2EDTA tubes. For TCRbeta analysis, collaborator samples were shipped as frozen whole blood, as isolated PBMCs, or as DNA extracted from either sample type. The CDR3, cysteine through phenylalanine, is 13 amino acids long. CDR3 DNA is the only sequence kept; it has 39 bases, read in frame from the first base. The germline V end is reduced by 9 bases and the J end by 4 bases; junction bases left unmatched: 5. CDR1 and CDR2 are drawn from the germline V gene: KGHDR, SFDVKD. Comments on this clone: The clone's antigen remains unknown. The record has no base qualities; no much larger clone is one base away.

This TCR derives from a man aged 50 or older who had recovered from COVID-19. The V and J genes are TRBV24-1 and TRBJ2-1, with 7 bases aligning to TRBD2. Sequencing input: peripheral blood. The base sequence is TGTGCCACCTCACCGGGGGGATACAATGAGCAGTTCTTC. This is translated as CATSPGGYNEQFF.